These 5 T cell receptor beta chains came from one sample sequenced in a study of T cell responses to AZD1222 COVID-19 vaccine. The repertoire was sequenced with immunoSEQ multiplex PCR; TCRdb's copy has only in-frame clones and lacks some. The repertoire holds some 170,000 clones, with roughly nine tenths as singletons. This sample comprised peripheral blood, obtained on day 0 of AZD1222 vaccination. These receptors were obtained from an adult in good health.

V and J are TRBV18 and TRBJ2-7; 7 nucleotides match TRBD1. Germline V lookup: CDR1 KGHSH, CDR2 LQKENI. This CDR3 spans 13 amino acids. J was trimmed by 4 bases and V by 6 bases; bases with no gene match: 6. CDR3 nucleotide sequence: TGTGCCAGCTCCTATGACAGGGCTTACGAGCAGTACTTC. This sequence encodes CASSYDRAYEQYF.

The chain's CDR3 is CASSATVYGYTF. The CDR3 nucleotides are TGTGCCAGCAGTGCAACAGTTTATGGCTACACCTTC. The chain combines TRBV2 with TRBJ1-2; no reliable D call. The CDR3 consists of 12 residues. Germline lookup yields CDR1 SNHLY and CDR2 FYNNEI. V lost 4 bases and J 5 bases, leaving 8 bases between the germline ends.

This chain uses TRBV7-3 with TRBJ2-3; the match to TRBD1 covers 9 bases. The CDR3 runs 14 residues. V lost 3 bases to trimming and J lost 3 bases; unmatched junction nucleotides: 1. Germline V gives CDR1 SGHTA, CDR2 FQGTGA. The CDR3 spells CASSFDRGTDTQYF. CDR3 nucleotide sequence: TGTGCCAGCAGCTTTGACAGGGGGACAGATACGCAGTATTTT.

The chain couples TRBV2 to TRBJ2-1; TRBD2 aligns across 8 bases. Germline CDR1 is SNHLY and CDR2 is FYNNEI. The V segment lost 1 base and the J segment 10 bases; nucleotides outside the gene matches: 12. The CDR3 covers 16 residues. CDR3 protein: CASSEEKAGAAREQFF. CDR3 coding DNA: TGTGCCAGCAGTGAAGAGAAAGCGGGAGCGGCGAGAGAGCAGTTCTTC.

The rearrangement joins TRBV6-2 or TRBV6-3 to TRBJ2-3; D gene unclear. Germline V CDR1 and CDR2: MNHEY, SVGEGT. The CDR3 runs 12 residues. V was shortened by 2 bases and J by 6 bases, with 6 bases between the two germline ends. CDR3 nucleotides: TGTGCCAGCAGTTACGGTACCGATACGCAGTATTTT. Its protein is CASSYGTDTQYF.